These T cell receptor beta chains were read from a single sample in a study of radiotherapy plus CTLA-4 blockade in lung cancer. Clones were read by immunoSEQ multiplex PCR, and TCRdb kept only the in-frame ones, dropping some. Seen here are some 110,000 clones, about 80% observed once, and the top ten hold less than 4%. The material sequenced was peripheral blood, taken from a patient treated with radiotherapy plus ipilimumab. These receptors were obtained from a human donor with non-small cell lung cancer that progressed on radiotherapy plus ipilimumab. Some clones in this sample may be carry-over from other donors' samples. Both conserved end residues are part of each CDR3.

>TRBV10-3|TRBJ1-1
CAITGRGLTEAFF
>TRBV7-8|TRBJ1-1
CASSSPGSFASRAFF
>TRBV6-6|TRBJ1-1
CVTDPGQSGPRAFF
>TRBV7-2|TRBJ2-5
CASSLFMGAEETQYF
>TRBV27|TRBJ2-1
CASGPRPDRTYYSINEQFF
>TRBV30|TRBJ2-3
CAWRFSGLTDTQYF
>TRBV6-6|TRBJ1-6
CASSSGRGALHF
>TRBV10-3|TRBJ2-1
CAISAGILLNEQFF
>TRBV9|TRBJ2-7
CASSPGTASYSYEQYF
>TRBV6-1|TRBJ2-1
CASRPTSRGNEQFF
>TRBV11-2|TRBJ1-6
CASSSRQTLHSPLHF
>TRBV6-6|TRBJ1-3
CASSYSGSGNTIYF
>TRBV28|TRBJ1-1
CASSFLNTEAFF
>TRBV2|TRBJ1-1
CASSDVNTEAFF
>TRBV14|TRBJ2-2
CASSPHFGQGNTGELFF
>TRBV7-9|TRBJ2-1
CASSLGVSVNEQFF
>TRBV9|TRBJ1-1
CASSVDPIENTEAFF
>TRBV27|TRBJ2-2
CASSWAAGYTGELFF